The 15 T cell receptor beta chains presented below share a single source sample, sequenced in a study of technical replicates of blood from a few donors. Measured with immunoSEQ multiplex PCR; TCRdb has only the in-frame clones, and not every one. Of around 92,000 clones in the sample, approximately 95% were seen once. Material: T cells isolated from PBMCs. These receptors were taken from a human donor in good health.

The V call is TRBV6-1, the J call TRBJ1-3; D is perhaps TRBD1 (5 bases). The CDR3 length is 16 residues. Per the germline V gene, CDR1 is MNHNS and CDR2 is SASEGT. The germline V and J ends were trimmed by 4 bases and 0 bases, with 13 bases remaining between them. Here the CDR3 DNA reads TGTGCCAGCAGTGTACAGGCCGCCATCTCTGGAAACACCATATATTTT. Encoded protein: CASSVQAAISGNTIYF.

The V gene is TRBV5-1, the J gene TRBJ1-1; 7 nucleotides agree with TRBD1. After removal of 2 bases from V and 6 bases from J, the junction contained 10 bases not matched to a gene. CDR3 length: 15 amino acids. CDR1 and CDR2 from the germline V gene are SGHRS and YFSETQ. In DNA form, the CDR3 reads TGCGCCAGCAGCTTTATGACAGGGCAAAACTCTGAAGCTTTCTTT. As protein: CASSFMTGQNSEAFF.

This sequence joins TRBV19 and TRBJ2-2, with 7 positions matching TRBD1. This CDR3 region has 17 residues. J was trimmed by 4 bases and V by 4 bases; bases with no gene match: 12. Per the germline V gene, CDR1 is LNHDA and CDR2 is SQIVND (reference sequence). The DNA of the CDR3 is TGTGCCAGTAGTAACCGAGCCTCACAGGGGACCACCGGGGAGCTGTTTTTT. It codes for CASSNRASQGTTGELFF.

CDR3 protein: CATRGTGYEKLFF. CDR3 nucleotides: TGTGCCACGAGGGGGACAGGGTATGAAAAACTGTTTTTT. The rearrangement links TRBV15 to TRBJ1-4; 9 nucleotides agree with TRBD1. Germline values: CDR1 LNHNV, CDR2 YYDKDF (reference sequence). The CDR3 has 13 residues. The V gene end was trimmed by 9 bases and the J gene end by 6 bases; junction bases not matched to a gene: 5.

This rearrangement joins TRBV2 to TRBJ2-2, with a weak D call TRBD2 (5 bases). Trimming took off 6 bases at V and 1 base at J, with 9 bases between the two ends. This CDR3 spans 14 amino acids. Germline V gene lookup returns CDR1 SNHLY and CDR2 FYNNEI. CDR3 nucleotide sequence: TGTGCCAGCAGCCGGGAAGGGAACACCGGGGAGCTGTTTTTT. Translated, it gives CASSREGNTGELFF.

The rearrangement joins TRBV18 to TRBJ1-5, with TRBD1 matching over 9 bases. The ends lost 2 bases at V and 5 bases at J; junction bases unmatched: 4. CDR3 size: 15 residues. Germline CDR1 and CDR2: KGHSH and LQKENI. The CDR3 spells CASSPSGQGDQPQHF. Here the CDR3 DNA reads TGTGCCAGCTCACCATCGGGACAGGGTGATCAGCCCCAGCATTTT.

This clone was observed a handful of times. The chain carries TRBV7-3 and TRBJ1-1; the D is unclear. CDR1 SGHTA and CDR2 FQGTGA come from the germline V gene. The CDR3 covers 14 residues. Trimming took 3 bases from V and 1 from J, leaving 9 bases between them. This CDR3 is CASSFAPGNTEAFF. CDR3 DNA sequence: TGTGCCAGCAGCTTCGCCCCAGGGAACACTGAAGCTTTCTTT.

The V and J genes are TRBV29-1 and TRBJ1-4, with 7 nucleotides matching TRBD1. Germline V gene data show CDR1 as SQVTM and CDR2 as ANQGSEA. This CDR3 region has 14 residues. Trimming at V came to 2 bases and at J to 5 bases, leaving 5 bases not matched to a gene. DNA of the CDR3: TGCAGCGTTGAATTACCAGGGGGGAATGAAAAACTGTTTTTT. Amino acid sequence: CSVELPGGNEKLFF.

The CDR3 sequence: CASSELSSGNYGYTF. Here the CDR3 DNA reads TGTGCCAGCAGTGAATTAAGTTCGGGTAACTATGGCTACACCTTC. The chain has TRBV2 and TRBJ1-2, with no clear D. V was pared by 2 bases and J by 1 base, with 11 bases between. Germline assignment: CDR1 SNHLY and CDR2 FYNNEI. The CDR3 spans 15 residues.

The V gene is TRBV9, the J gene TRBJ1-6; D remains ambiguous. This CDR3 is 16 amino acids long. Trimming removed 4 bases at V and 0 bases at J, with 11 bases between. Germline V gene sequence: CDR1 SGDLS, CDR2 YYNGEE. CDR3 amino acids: CASSPHGSSYNSPLHF. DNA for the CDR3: TGTGCCAGCAGCCCCCACGGTAGCTCCTATAATTCACCCCTCCACTTT.

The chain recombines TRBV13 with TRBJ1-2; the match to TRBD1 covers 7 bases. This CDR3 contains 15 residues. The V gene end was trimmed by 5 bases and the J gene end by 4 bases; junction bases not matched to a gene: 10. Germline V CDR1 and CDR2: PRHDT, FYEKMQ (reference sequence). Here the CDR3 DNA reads TGTGCCAGCAGCCCGACAGGGAGAGAGGTCTATGGCTACACCTTC. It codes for CASSPTGREVYGYTF.

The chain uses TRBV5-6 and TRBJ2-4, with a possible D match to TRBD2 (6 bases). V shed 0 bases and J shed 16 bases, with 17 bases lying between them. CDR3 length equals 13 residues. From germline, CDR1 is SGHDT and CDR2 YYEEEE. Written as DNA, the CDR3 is TGTGCCAGCAGCTTGGGCGGTGGAGGGGTTTTCTACTTC. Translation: CASSLGGGGVFYF.

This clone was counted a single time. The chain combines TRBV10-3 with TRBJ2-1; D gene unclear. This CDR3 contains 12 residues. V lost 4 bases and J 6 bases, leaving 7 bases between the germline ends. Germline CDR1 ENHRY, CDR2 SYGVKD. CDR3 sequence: CAISVTSNEQFF. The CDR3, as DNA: TGTGCCATCAGTGTGACTTCCAATGAGCAGTTCTTC.

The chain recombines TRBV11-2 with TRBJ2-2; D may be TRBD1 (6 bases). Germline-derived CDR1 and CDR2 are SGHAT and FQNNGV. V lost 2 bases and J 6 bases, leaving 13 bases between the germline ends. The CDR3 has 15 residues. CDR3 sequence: CASSLLGGVAGELFF. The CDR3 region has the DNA TGTGCCAGCAGCTTACTAGGGGGAGTTGCCGGGGAGCTGTTTTTT.

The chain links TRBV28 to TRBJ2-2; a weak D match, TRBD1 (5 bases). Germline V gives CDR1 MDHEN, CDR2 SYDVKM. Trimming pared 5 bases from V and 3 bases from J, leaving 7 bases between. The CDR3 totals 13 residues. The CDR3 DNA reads TGTGCCAGCAGTAAGACAGACACCGGGGAGCTGTTTTTT. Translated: CASSKTDTGELFF.